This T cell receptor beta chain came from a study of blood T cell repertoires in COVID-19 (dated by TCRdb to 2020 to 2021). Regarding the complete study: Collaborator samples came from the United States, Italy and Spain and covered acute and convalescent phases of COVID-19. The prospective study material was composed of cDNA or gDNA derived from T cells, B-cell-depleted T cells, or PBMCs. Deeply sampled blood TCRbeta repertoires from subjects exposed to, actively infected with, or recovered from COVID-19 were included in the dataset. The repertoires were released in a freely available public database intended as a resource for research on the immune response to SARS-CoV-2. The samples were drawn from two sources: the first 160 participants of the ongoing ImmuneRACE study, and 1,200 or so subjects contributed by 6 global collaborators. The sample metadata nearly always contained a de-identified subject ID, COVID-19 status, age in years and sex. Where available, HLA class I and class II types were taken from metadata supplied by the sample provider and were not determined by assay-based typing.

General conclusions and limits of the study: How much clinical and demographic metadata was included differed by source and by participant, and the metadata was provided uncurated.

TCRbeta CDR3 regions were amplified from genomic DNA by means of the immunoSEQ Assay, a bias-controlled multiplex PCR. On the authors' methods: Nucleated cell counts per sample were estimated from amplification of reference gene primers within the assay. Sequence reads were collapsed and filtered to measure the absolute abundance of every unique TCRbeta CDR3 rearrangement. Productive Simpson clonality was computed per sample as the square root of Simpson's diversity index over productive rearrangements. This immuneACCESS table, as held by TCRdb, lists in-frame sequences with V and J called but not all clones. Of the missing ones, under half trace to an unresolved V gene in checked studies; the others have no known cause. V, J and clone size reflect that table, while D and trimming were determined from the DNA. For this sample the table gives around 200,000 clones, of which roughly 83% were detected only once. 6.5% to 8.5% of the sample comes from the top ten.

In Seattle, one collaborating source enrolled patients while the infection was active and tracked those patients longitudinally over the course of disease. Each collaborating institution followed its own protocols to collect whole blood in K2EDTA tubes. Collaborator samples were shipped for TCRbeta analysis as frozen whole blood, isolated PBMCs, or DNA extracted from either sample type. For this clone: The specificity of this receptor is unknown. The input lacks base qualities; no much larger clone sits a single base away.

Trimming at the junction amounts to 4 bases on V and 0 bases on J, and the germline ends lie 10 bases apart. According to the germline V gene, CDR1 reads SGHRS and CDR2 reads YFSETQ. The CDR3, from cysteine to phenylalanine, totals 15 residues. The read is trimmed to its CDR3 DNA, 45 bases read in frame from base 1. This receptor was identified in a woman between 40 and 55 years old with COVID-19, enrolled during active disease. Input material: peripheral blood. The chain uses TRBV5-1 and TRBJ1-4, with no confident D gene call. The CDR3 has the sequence CASSPTVATNEKLFF. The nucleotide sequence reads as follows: TGCGCCAGCAGCCCCACAGTTGCAACTAATGAAAAACTGTTTTTT.